Listed below are T cell receptor beta chains from one sample, sequenced in a study of CD8+ T cells in alopecia areata. Produced via immunoSEQ multiplex PCR; TCRdb's table is partial and in-frame only. The data contain roughly 120,000 clones, around two fifths of them singletons. Sequencing was done on a sample of CD4+ T cells sorted from blood. All receptors come from a human donor with alopecia areata. Both conserved end residues are part of each CDR3. The D gene is left open where the match is weak. A row's size may be missing; if present it is once, few, many or a size class.

CSVEGSTDTQYF,-,TRBV29-1,-,TRBJ2-3
CASSLYADTQYF,many,TRBV7-9,-,TRBJ2-3
CASSGSGGVRAGELFF,few,TRBV7-2,TRBD2,TRBJ2-2
CASSLGQGLNQPQHF,few,TRBV7-2,-,TRBJ1-5
CASRRDRGDPEAFF,-,TRBV7-2,TRBD1,TRBJ1-1
CSQKPGQRINQPQHF,few,TRBV29-1,-,TRBJ1-5
CASSFLASGVRDTQYF,-,TRBV28,TRBD2,TRBJ2-3
CSVLLGGGDNYGYTF,many,TRBV29-1,-,TRBJ1-2
CASSLGAGAQNTQYF,-,TRBV7-2,-,TRBJ2-3
CASSLELAGKGSWYF,-,TRBV27,TRBD2,TRBJ2-3
CSVGMASGRSEQYF,-,TRBV29-1,TRBD2,TRBJ2-7
CASSEPGSDEQYF,-,TRBV2,-,TRBJ2-7
CASSLTGGELFF,-,TRBV5-1,-,TRBJ2-2
CASSFDRETYEQYF,-,TRBV18,TRBD1,TRBJ2-7
CASSPGPGRAETQYF,-,TRBV5-1,-,TRBJ2-5
CASSRTAENTEAFF,-,TRBV5-1,-,TRBJ1-1
CASSLAGGDEQFF,few,TRBV7-2,-,TRBJ2-1
CAISRRGQGSYEQYF,few,TRBV10-3,TRBD1,TRBJ2-7
CSVMIIMNTEAFF,-,TRBV29-1,-,TRBJ1-1
CASSYSTDYQETQYF,few,TRBV6-5,-,TRBJ2-5
CASSPLWGANVLTF,-,TRBV2,-,TRBJ2-6
CASSQDREETQYF,-,TRBV4-3,-,TRBJ2-5
CASSEGLLYF,few,TRBV7-9,-,TRBJ2-7
CASRRSYMNTEAFF,few,TRBV2,-,TRBJ1-1
CASSLRSGSSYNEQFF,-,TRBV9,TRBD2,TRBJ2-1
CSVGGRQGAINSYEQYF,-,TRBV29-1,-,TRBJ2-7
CASRLQGGASYEQYF,-,TRBV28,TRBD1,TRBJ2-7
CSVVQGGGTEAFF,few,TRBV29-1,TRBD1,TRBJ1-1
CASSRNRGSRETQYF,-,TRBV5-6,TRBD1,TRBJ2-5
CASSIQSRETQYF,-,TRBV19,-,TRBJ2-5
CASSLEQGSDIQYF,once,TRBV5-4,-,TRBJ2-4
CASLGAPNTEAFF,-,TRBV28,-,TRBJ1-1
CASRAGQGQNSPLHF,-,TRBV28,TRBD1,TRBJ1-6
CASSFGLAGRSGANVLTF,-,TRBV5-1,TRBD2,TRBJ2-6
CASSRSGSLTGELFF,-,TRBV9,-,TRBJ2-2
CAWSGGPGREQYF,-,TRBV30,-,TRBJ2-7
CSAAGEEGYGETQYF,-,TRBV29-1,-,TRBJ2-5